The T cell receptor (beta chain) under discussion was sequenced for a study of shared clonotypes between healthy human individuals. Genomic DNA (from each subset) was split evenly across several immunoSEQ plates. Sequencing was performed with immunoSEQ multiplex PCR; in TCRdb, only in-frame clones are kept and a portion is missing. This repertoire shows about 710,000 clones, around 70% found once; its top ten account for under 2%. The TCR sequence derives from a woman aged 25 to 39 in good health. Sample: memory CD4+ T cells sorted from blood. Stated subset: CD45RA-negative fraction.

The CDR3 sequence: CASSSGQRTDTQYF. CDR3 sequence (DNA): TGCGCCAGCAGCTCGGGACAGAGGACAGATACGCAGTATTTT. This chain connects TRBV5-1 to TRBJ2-3; 7 bases fit TRBD1. Germline loops: CDR1 SGHRS, CDR2 YFSETQ. The V segment lost 3 bases and the J segment 3 bases; nucleotides outside the gene matches: 4. The CDR3 sequence is 14 residues long.